Reported below is one T cell receptor (beta chain). Antigen specificity is unknown. A junction boundary mismatches the germline segment, possibly from a read error. Template material for amplifying TCR beta CDR3 regions consisted of RNA transcripts. TCR CDR3 regions were first amplified by RT-PCR with HTBI primers. One entry per CDR3 protein results from TCRdb running MiXCR on the multiplex PCR reads. Counted here are about 540,000 distinct CDR3 sequences, under 60% occurring once; the ten biggest clones make up approximately 7.5%. The record originates from a study of T cells in Graves' hyperthyroidism and ophthalmopathy. Study-level points and caveats: Clonotypes that were expanded in thyroid above 0.001 mostly appeared in blood too. From stable hyperthyroidism, ophthalmopathy was set apart by a 13 V-J model.

The germline gives CDR1 SEHNR, CDR2 FQNEAQ (reference sequence). The CDR3 runs 13 residues. The TCR originated in a woman aged 18-29 years with Graves' hyperthyroidism. The sequencing sample was made of peripheral blood or thyroid tissue (not recorded which). This chain links TRBV7-9 with TRBJ2-2; 8 bases align to TRBD2. CDR3 coding DNA: TGTGCCAGCAGCTTAGCGCCTCAGCGGGAGCTATTTTTT. It specifies CASSLAPQRELFF.